A single sample is the source of the 28 T cell receptor beta chains below, sequenced in a study of T cell changes during pregnancy in multiple sclerosis. Sequencing used immunoSEQ multiplex PCR; TCRdb keeps in-frame clones, though not all of them. The table has some 90,000 clones, roughly 91% seen once. The sequencing here drew on peripheral blood, taken after pregnancy. These receptors were collected from a female donor in good health, enrolled as a control in a pregnancy study.

This chain links TRBV10-1 with TRBJ1-4; D remains ambiguous. The CDR3 sequence is 14 residues long. Per the germline V gene, CDR1 is WNHNN and CDR2 is SYGVQD (reference sequence). Trimming took off 10 bases at V and 3 bases at J, with 15 bases between the two ends. The CDR3 spells CATTDPMANEKLFF. The CDR3 DNA reads as TGCGCCACCACTGACCCTATGGCTAATGAAAAACTGTTTTTT.

The chain combines TRBV30 with TRBJ1-2; the D gene is possibly TRBD1 (5 bases). V was cut by 4 bases and J by 8 bases, with 14 bases left in between. The CDR3 has 12 amino acids. Per the germline V gene, CDR1 is GTSNPN and CDR2 is SVGIG (reference sequence). CDR3 in DNA: TGTGCCTGGAAAGCGGGGGGGTGGGGCTACACCTTC. It encodes CAWKAGGWGYTF. The full variable domain, with the rest looked up from reference TRBV30 and TRBJ1-2, is SQTIHQWPATLVQPVGSPLSLECTVEGTSNPNLYWYRQAAGRGLQLLFYSVGIGQISSEVPQNLSASRPQDRQFILSSKKLLLSDSGFYLCAWKAGGWGYTFGSGTRLTVV.

This clone was detected a few times. This sequence joins TRBV7-9 and TRBJ1-2, with TRBD1 matching over 7 bases. CDR1 SEHNR and CDR2 FQNEAQ come from the germline V gene (reference sequence). After removal of 5 bases from V and 4 bases from J, the junction contained 4 bases not matched to a gene. This CDR3 has 13 residues. CDR3 sequence (DNA): TGTGCCAGCAGCCGACAGGGCGGCTATGGCTACACCTTC. Translated: CASSRQGGYGYTF. Variable domain in full (rest from reference TRBV7-9 and TRBJ1-2): DTGVSQNPRHKITKRGQNVTFRCDPISEHNRLYWYRQTLGQGPEFLTYFQNEAQLEKSRLLSDRFSAERPKGSFSTLEIQRTEQGDSAMYLCASSRQGGYGYTFGSGTRLTVV.

The V call is TRBV7-3, the J call TRBJ2-2; 15 nucleotides match TRBD2. V was pared by 5 bases and J by 0 bases, with 4 bases of the junction left unmatched. CDR3 length: 18 residues. The germline gives CDR1 SGHTA, CDR2 FQGTGA. The CDR3 loop reads CASSPGLAGGPNTGELFF. CDR3 in DNA: TGTGCCAGCAGCCCGGGACTAGCGGGGGGACCGAACACCGGGGAGCTGTTTTTT.

The V call is TRBV4-1, the J call TRBJ1-2; D may be TRBD1 (6 bases). This CDR3 has 14 amino acids. The V end was cut by 0 bases, the J end by 7 bases, with 12 bases between. Germline V gives CDR1 MGHRA, CDR2 YSYEKL. The CDR3 region is CASSQDQGPGGYTF. The CDR3 DNA reads as TGCGCCAGCAGCCAAGATCAGGGGCCCGGTGGCTACACCTTC.

The chain combines TRBV7-3 with TRBJ1-1; weak D call: TRBD1 (6 bases). Per germline, CDR1 SGHTA and CDR2 FQGTGA. Trimming took 2 bases from V and 4 from J, leaving 17 bases between them. The length of the CDR3 is 16 residues. The CDR3 region is CASSLGHQGIGTEAFF. The CDR3 coding sequence is TGTGCCAGCAGCTTAGGGCATCAGGGGATTGGCACTGAAGCTTTCTTT.

The chain recombines TRBV27 with TRBJ1-4; 8 positions agree with TRBD1. CDR1 MNHEY and CDR2 SMNVEV come from the germline V gene (reference sequence). The CDR3 spans 15 residues. J gave up 4 bases and V 4 bases, and 5 bases lay outside the gene matches. CDR3 nucleotide sequence: TGTGCCAGCAGTTCTCAGGGGGCAAGTAATGAAAAACTGTTTTTT. It yields the protein CASSSQGASNEKLFF.

The chain couples TRBV4-1 to TRBJ2-1, with unresolved D. The V gene lost 1 base and the J gene lost 8 bases, with 9 bases spanning the gap. The germline V gene encodes CDR1 MGHRA and CDR2 YSYEKL. The CDR3 runs to 13 residues. The CDR3 region is CASSQVLSDEQFF. The CDR3 DNA reads as TGCGCCAGCAGCCAAGTCCTTTCTGATGAGCAGTTCTTC.

The rearrangement links TRBV20-1 to TRBJ1-1; TRBD1 aligns across 9 bases. Looked up from germline, CDR1 is DFQATT and CDR2 is SNEGSKA (reference sequence). Trimming took 5 bases from V and 8 from J; bases not matched to a gene: 3. This CDR3 spans 11 amino acids. The CDR3 is CSAPQGAEAFF. CDR3 nucleotide sequence: TGCAGTGCTCCACAGGGGGCGGAAGCTTTCTTT.

The V and J genes are TRBV27 and TRBJ2-7; a possible D gene is TRBD1 (7 bases). The CDR3 is made up of 14 amino acids. V lost 6 bases and J lost 1, with 13 bases in between. Germline CDR1 is MNHEY and CDR2 is SMNVEV (reference sequence). The CDR3 nucleotides are TGTGCCAGCAGCCCTGCGGGACAGTCCTACGAGCAGTACTTC. Translating it yields CASSPAGQSYEQYF.

The CDR3 is CASSSTSDRVKTDTQYF. The CDR3, as DNA: TGTGCCAGCAGCTCTACGAGCGACAGGGTAAAGACAGATACGCAGTATTTT. The chain is built from TRBV11-3 and TRBJ2-3, with 7 bases matching TRBD1. The CDR3 has 17 residues. CDR1 SGHNT and CDR2 YENEEA come from the germline V gene. The trim removed 4 bases at V and 3 bases at J, leaving 13 bases unmatched.

The chain uses TRBV27 and TRBJ1-6; unclear D gene. Trimming stripped 5 bases from V and 14 bases from J, with 16 bases between. This CDR3 spans 13 amino acids. Germline CDR1 reads MNHEY; CDR2 reads SMNVEV (reference sequence). CDR3 in amino acids: CASSRDSATTLHF. CDR3 DNA: TGTGCCAGCAGTCGCGACTCGGCTACGACCCTCCACTTT.

The gene calls are TRBV7-2 and TRBJ2-7; 7 positions match TRBD1. V was clipped by 2 bases and J by 0 bases; unmatched bases: 7. CDR3 length equals 16 residues. The germline V gene has CDR1 SGHTA and CDR2 FQGNSA. CDR3 nucleotides: TGTGCCAGCAGCTTAAGTTCGGGACAGCTCTCCTACGAGCAGTACTTC. Translated, it gives CASSLSSGQLSYEQYF.

This chain joins TRBV7-2 and TRBJ1-5, with a weak D call TRBD1 (6 bases). Trimming removed 5 bases at V and 7 bases at J, with 18 bases between. The CDR3 covers 15 residues. The V gene's germline CDR1 is SGHTA and CDR2 FQGNSA. The DNA of the CDR3 is TGTGCCAGCAGCCCACAAGACTGGGGGCGGCAGCCCCAGCATTTT. Amino acids: CASSPQDWGRQPQHF. Full variable domain (outside the CDR3, taken from reference TRBV7-2 and TRBJ1-5): GAGVSQSPSNKVTEKGKDVELRCDPISGHTALYWYRQSLGQGLEFLIYFQGNSAPDKSGLPSDRFSAERTGGSVSTLTIQRTQQEDSAVYLCASSPQDWGRQPQHFGDGTRLSIL.

J is TRBJ2-3 and V is TRBV9, with 7 nucleotides matching TRBD1. CDR1 is SGDLS, CDR2 YYNGEE, per germline. V lost 3 bases, J lost 5 bases, and 12 bases stayed unmatched. This CDR3 has 16 amino acids. The CDR3 spells CASSERVTGVKDTQYF. Written as DNA, the CDR3 is TGTGCCAGCAGCGAACGAGTAACAGGGGTTAAAGATACGCAGTATTTT.

This chain connects TRBV5-5 to TRBJ2-7; possible D gene TRBD1, 5 bases. Trimming pared 0 bases from V and 5 bases from J, leaving 12 bases between. This CDR3 contains 14 residues. Germline lookup yields CDR1 SGHKS and CDR2 YYEKEE (reference sequence). This CDR3 reads CASSLEGLTDEQYF. The CDR3 DNA reads TGTGCCAGCAGCTTGGAGGGGCTGACTGACGAGCAGTACTTC.

The chain joins TRBV5-1 to TRBJ1-2; 8 positions agree with TRBD1. V lost 2 bases and J lost 7; bases outside the gene matches: 4. The CDR3 has 13 residues. The germline V gene has CDR1 SGHRS and CDR2 YFSETQ. The CDR3 nucleotides read TGCGCCAGCAGCTTAGGACAGGGCCGTGGCTACACCTTC. It encodes CASSLGQGRGYTF.

The chain recombines TRBV9 with TRBJ2-3; D unresolved. The CDR3 consists of 13 residues. Trimming cost V 6 bases and J 0 bases, with 8 bases left between them. Germline values: CDR1 SGDLS, CDR2 YYNGEE. DNA for the CDR3: TGTGCCAGCAAATCTCTTAGCACAGATACGCAGTATTTT. It codes for CASKSLSTDTQYF.

The gene calls are TRBV2 and TRBJ1-2; 9 bases match TRBD1. This CDR3 region has 16 residues. Trimming took 6 bases from V and 2 from J; bases not matched to a gene: 10. Germline lookup yields CDR1 SNHLY and CDR2 FYNNEI. CDR3 residues: CASSGDRAGGNYGYTF. The CDR3 nucleotides read TGTGCCAGCAGCGGGGACAGGGCAGGGGGAAACTATGGCTACACCTTC.

This chain links TRBV4-3 with TRBJ2-2; tentatively, D is TRBD2 (6 bases). CDR1 and CDR2 (germline): LGHNA, YSLEER. The CDR3 totals 16 residues. V lost 0 bases and J 5 bases, leaving 13 bases between the germline ends. The CDR3: CASSQDRAEGTGELFF. In DNA, the CDR3 is TGCGCCAGCAGCCAAGACAGGGCGGAGGGAACCGGGGAGCTGTTTTTT.

This clone was observed a handful of times. This chain links TRBV2 with TRBJ1-4, with 7 nucleotides matching TRBD1. This CDR3 is built from 14 residues. Germline V gene sequence: CDR1 SNHLY, CDR2 FYNNEI. V gave up 6 bases and J gave up 3 bases; unmatched junction bases: 4. The CDR3 sequence: CASSPGQANEKLFF. The CDR3 bases are TGTGCCAGCAGCCCCGGACAGGCTAATGAAAAACTGTTTTTT.

The chain has TRBV10-3 and TRBJ1-4, with 7 bases aligning to TRBD1. The junction had 0 bases not matched to a gene; V was cut back by 3 bases and J by 5 bases. The germline gives CDR1 ENHRY, CDR2 SYGVKD. The CDR3 length is 13 residues. The CDR3 protein is CAISDRGNEKLFF. The CDR3 DNA reads TGTGCCATCAGTGACAGGGGGAATGAAAAACTGTTTTTT.

The CDR3 spells CASSLSGGGANVLTF. In DNA form, the CDR3 reads TGTGCCAGCAGCCTCTCTGGAGGGGGGGCCAACGTCCTGACTTTC. This sequence joins TRBV7-9 and TRBJ2-6; possible D gene TRBD2, 6 bases. The CDR3 covers 15 residues. From germline, CDR1 is SEHNR and CDR2 FQNEAQ (reference sequence). V was clipped by 5 bases and J by 4 bases, with 12 bases between them.

CDR3 nucleotides: TGTGCCAGTAGTACCGCCGGGACGGGAGGGGATGAGCAGTTCTTC. Translating it yields CASSTAGTGGDEQFF. The genes are TRBV19 and TRBJ2-1, with 8 nucleotides matching TRBD2. CDR3 length equals 15 residues. Per the germline V gene, CDR1 is LNHDA and CDR2 is SQIVND (reference sequence). With 4 bases clipped from V and 8 bases from J, the junction kept 10 bases outside the gene matches.

This clone was counted a single time. The chain recombines TRBV25-1 with TRBJ2-5; possible D gene TRBD1, 6 bases. Per germline, CDR1 MGHDK and CDR2 SYGVNS. Trimming cost V 3 bases and J 1 base, with 6 bases left between them. The CDR3 runs to 13 residues. CDR3 coding DNA: TGTGCCAGCAGTGAGGGGGCCCAAGAGACCCAGTACTTC. It yields the protein CASSEGAQETQYF.

The CDR3 here is CASRFHEGRNEKLFF. CDR3 bases: TGTGCCAGTAGATTCCACGAGGGGAGGAATGAAAAACTGTTTTTT. This chain links TRBV19 with TRBJ1-4; the D gene is possibly TRBD1 (5 bases). Germline assignment: CDR1 LNHDA and CDR2 SQIVND (reference sequence). The CDR3 runs to 15 residues. Trimming removed 6 bases from V and 5 bases from J, with 16 bases in between.

The chain joins TRBV19 to TRBJ1-1, with 7 bases fitting TRBD1. Germline CDR1 LNHDA, CDR2 SQIVND (reference sequence). Trimming cost V 5 bases and J 4 bases; bases outside gene matches: 10. The CDR3 is made up of 15 amino acids. DNA of the CDR3: TGTGCCAGTAGTTCTCCAGGGGGACCGAGCACTGAAGCTTTCTTT. Translated, it gives CASSSPGGPSTEAFF.

This chain links TRBV7-9 with TRBJ2-7; D gene uncertain. Trimming left V 3 bases short and J 2 bases short, with 11 bases between. This CDR3 is 14 amino acids long. Germline CDR1 reads SEHNR; CDR2 reads FQNEAQ (reference sequence). The CDR3 bases are TGTGCCAGCAGCTTTGGTTTCAGAACCTACGAGCAGTACTTC. Translation: CASSFGFRTYEQYF.